This T cell receptor (beta chain) originates from a study of blood T cell repertoires in COVID-19. For the study at large: Researchers got acute and convalescent COVID-19 samples from the United States, Italy and Spain. T cells, B-cell-depleted T cells, or PBMCs provided the cDNA or gDNA that served as material.

Germline V gene sequence: CDR1 SGHVS, CDR2 FQNEAQ. The CDR3 spans 15 residues. Trimming took off 2 bases at V and 5 bases at J, with 12 bases between the two ends. Authors' analysis steps: The authors estimated nucleated cell counts from reference gene primer amplification. TCRdb's table, derived via immunoSEQ multiplex PCR, lists solely in-frame clones and lacks some. D and trimming come from the DNA, and the V and J calls and clone size come from that table. The sample comprises more than 90,000 clones, around three quarters of which are singletons, and around 6.6% rests with the top ten. The sample was peripheral blood. This rearrangement joins TRBV7-8 to TRBJ2-2; no definite D call. This clonotype originated in a man between 65 and 85 years old with acute or convalescent COVID-19. The CDR3 DNA is TGTGCCAGCAGCTTAAATGGCTTTACGACCGGGGAGCTGTTTTTT. Amino acids: CASSLNGFTTGELFF.